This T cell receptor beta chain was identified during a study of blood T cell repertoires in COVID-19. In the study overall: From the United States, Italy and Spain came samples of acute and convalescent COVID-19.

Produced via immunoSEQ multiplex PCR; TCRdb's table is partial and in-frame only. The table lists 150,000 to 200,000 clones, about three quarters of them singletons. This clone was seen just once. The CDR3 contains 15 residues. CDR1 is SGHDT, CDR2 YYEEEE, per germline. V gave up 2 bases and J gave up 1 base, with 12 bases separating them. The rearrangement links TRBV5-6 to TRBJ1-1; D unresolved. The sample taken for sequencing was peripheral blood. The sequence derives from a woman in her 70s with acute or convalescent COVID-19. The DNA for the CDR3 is TGTGCCAGCAGCTTCGTGGGAGGTGGGAACACTGAAGCTTTCTTT. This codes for CASSFVGGGNTEAFF.